This TCR beta chain is from a study of T-cell memory formation after mild COVID-19. Study overall: Largely, TCR clusters stayed within a single donor. Notes on the study in general: In pre-infection memory, a portion of responding clones appeared, which suggested that cross-reactive memory joined.

Remarks on this clonotype: The antigen is not known.

TCRdb ran MiXCR on the 5' RACE reads and lists one entry per CDR3 protein. The data show roughly 410,000 distinct CDR3 sequences, with roughly 24% seen just once and 8.8% held by the top ten. CDR1 and CDR2 (germline): SEHNR, FQNEAQ (reference sequence). The ends were cut back, 7 bases at V and 3 bases at J, with 15 bases in the middle. There are 14 residues in the CDR3. Sequenced sample: PBMCs or a T cell subset sorted from them (not recorded which). V usage is TRBV7-9 and J usage is TRBJ1-1, with D maybe TRBD1 (5 bases). The source is an adult woman who had mild COVID-19 (a few samples of this study predate the infection). Cell type and time point are not known. CDR3: CASTDLGAYTEAFF. For the CDR3, the DNA is TGTGCCAGCACAGACCTAGGGGCGTACACTGAAGCTTTCTTT. The variable domain in full, with the rest retrieved from reference TRBV7-9 and TRBJ1-1, is DTGVSQNPRHKITKRGQNVTFRCDPISEHNRLYWYRQTLGQGPEFLTYFQNEAQLEKSRLLSDRFSAERPKGSFSTLEIQRTEQGDSAMYLCASTDLGAYTEAFFGQGTRLTVV.